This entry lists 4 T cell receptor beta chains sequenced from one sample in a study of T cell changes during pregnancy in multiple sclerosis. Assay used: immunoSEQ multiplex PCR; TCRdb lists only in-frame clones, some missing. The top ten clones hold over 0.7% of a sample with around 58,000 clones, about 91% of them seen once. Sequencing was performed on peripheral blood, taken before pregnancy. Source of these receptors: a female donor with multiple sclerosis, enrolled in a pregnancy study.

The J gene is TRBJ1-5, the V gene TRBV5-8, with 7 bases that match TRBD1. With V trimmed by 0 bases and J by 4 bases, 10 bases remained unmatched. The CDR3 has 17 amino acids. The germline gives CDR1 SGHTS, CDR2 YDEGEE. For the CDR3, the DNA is TGTGCCAGCAGCTTGGCCCGACAGGGCTTCCGGAATCAGCCCCAGCATTTT. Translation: CASSLARQGFRNQPQHF.

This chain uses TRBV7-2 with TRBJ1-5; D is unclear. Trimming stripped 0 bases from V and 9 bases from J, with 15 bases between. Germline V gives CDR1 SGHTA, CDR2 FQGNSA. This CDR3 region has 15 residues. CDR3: CASSLAFSAAGPQHF. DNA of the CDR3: TGTGCCAGCAGCTTAGCGTTTAGTGCGGCGGGGCCCCAGCATTTT.

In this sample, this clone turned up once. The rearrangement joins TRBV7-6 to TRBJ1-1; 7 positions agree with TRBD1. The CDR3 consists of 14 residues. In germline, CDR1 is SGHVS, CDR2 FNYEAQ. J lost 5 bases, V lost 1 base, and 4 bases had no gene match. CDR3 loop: CASSLEGAGTEAFF. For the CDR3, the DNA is TGTGCCAGCAGCTTAGAGGGGGCAGGAACTGAAGCTTTCTTT.

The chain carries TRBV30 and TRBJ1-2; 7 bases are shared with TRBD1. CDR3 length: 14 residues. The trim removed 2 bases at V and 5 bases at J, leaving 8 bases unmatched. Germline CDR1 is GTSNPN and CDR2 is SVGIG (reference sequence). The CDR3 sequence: CAWSRQGGLYGYTF. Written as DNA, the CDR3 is TGTGCCTGGAGTAGACAGGGAGGCCTTTATGGCTACACCTTC.